The rows below give T cell receptor beta chains drawn from one sample of a study of memory CD4+ T cells and cytomegalovirus serostatus. Sequencing used immunoSEQ multiplex PCR; TCRdb keeps in-frame clones, though not all of them. The data contain 65,000 to 95,000 clones, around 80% of them seen just once; the ten biggest clones take up around 0.73%. Sequenced input: memory CD4+ T cells from blood. Every receptor here comes from an adult in good health and CMV-seronegative. Both conserved end residues are part of each CDR3. The D gene is left open where the match is weak. Part of the rows lack a size; the others show once, few, many or a class for expanded clones.

D | J | size | V | CDR3 | DNA
- | TRBJ2-3 | few | TRBV4-1 | CASSQIGPFGADTQYF | TGCGCCAGCAGCCAAATTGGGCCCTTTGGCGCAGATACGCAGTATTTT
TRBD1 | TRBJ2-7 | - | TRBV9 | CASSVGTGGRGYEQYF | TGTGCCAGCAGCGTAGGGACAGGGGGCCGGGGCTACGAGCAGTACTTC
- | TRBJ1-5 | few | TRBV7-3 | CASSPSGVAFQPQHF | TGTGCCAGCAGCCCGTCAGGGGTGGCATTTCAGCCCCAGCATTTT
- | TRBJ1-2 | - | TRBV4-3 | CASSQDRGGQGYTF | TGCGCCAGCAGCCAAGATCGGGGGGGTCAAGGCTACACCTTC
- | TRBJ2-7 | - | TRBV27 | CASSWSDGRYEQYF | TGTGCCAGCAGTTGGAGTGACGGACGATACGAGCAGTACTTC
TRBD1 | TRBJ2-6 | - | TRBV19 | CASSLLTGAGANVLTF | TGTGCCAGTAGTCTCTTGACAGGGGCTGGGGCCAACGTCCTGACTTTC
- | TRBJ2-2 | - | TRBV18 | CASSPSTGELFF | TGTGCCAGCTCACCATCGACCGGGGAGCTGTTTTTT
- | TRBJ2-2 | - | TRBV18 | CASNKNTGELFF | TGTGCCAGCAATAAGAACACCGGGGAGCTGTTTTTT
- | TRBJ2-2 | - | TRBV5-1 | CASSTRLGEPTGELFF | TGCGCCAGCAGCACGCGACTCGGGGAGCCCACCGGGGAGCTGTTTTTT
- | TRBJ1-3 | - | TRBV7-2 | CASSLYEDSGNTIYF | TGTGCCAGCAGCTTATACGAGGACAGTGGAAACACCATATATTTT
- | TRBJ2-1 | - | TRBV5-1 | CASSPPGEGQEQFF | TGCGCCAGCAGCCCCCCAGGGGAGGGACAGGAGCAGTTCTTC
- | TRBJ1-3 | - | TRBV11-2 | CASSLVGRGLYGNTIYF | TGTGCCAGCAGCTTAGTAGGTCGGGGGCTATACGGAAACACCATATATTTT
- | TRBJ1-2 | - | TRBV11-2 | CASSLARDNYGYTF | TGTGCCAGCAGCTTAGCAAGAGATAACTATGGCTACACCTTC
- | TRBJ1-4 | - | TRBV5-1 | CASSLVATNEKLFF | TGCGCCAGCAGCCTCGTTGCAACTAATGAAAAACTGTTTTTT
- | TRBJ1-2 | - | TRBV19 | CASSRMTPANYGYTF | TGTGCCAGTAGTAGGATGACGCCTGCGAACTATGGCTACACCTTC
- | TRBJ2-5 | - | TRBV19 | CASSIDRRPQETQYF | TGTGCCAGTAGTATAGATCGCAGGCCACAAGAGACCCAGTACTTC
TRBD1 | TRBJ1-1 | - | TRBV5-1 | CASSWRGQGVNTEAFF | TGCGCCAGCAGCTGGAGGGGGCAGGGGGTGAACACTGAAGCTTTCTTT
- | TRBJ1-1 | - | TRBV2 | CASSEGYWNTEAFF | TGTGCCAGCAGCGAAGGTTATTGGAACACTGAAGCTTTCTTT
- | TRBJ1-3 | - | TRBV7-6 | CASSLALGNTIYF | TGTGCCAGCAGCTTAGCTTTGGGAAACACCATATATTTT
- | TRBJ1-1 | - | TRBV5-1 | CASGWTENTEAFF | TGCGCCAGCGGATGGACCGAGAACACTGAAGCTTTCTTT
- | TRBJ1-5 | - | TRBV6-6 | CAILKDSDSNQPQHF | TGTGCCATCCTGAAGGACTCGGATAGCAATCAGCCCCAGCATTTT
- | TRBJ1-1 | many | TRBV2 | CASSGGSNTEAFF | TGTGCCAGCAGTGGGGGTTCGAACACTGAAGCTTTCTTT
- | TRBJ2-7 | - | TRBV7-2 | CASSLTSTPSYEQYF | TGTGCCAGCAGCTTAACCTCGACACCTTCCTACGAGCAGTACTTC
- | TRBJ2-7 | - | TRBV5-1 | CASSSDQKRGQYF | TGCGCCAGCAGCTCCGACCAGAAGAGGGGGCAGTACTTC
- | TRBJ1-1 | few | TRBV7-9 | CASSINTEAFF | TGTGCCAGCAGTATCAACACTGAAGCTTTCTTT
- | TRBJ1-1 | few | TRBV19 | CASRENTEAFF | TGTGCCAGTAGAGAGAACACTGAAGCTTTCTTT
- | TRBJ1-2 | - | TRBV27 | CASSLLAGSYGYTF | TGTGCCAGCAGTTTATTGGCCGGTTCCTATGGCTACACCTTC
- | TRBJ1-4 | - | TRBV7-9 | CASSLGGHRGPTNEKLFF | TGTGCCAGCAGCTTAGGAGGACACCGCGGGCCGACTAATGAAAAACTGTTTTTT
TRBD1 | TRBJ1-1 | - | TRBV6-6 | CASSPQGASGNTEAFF | TGTGCCAGCAGTCCGCAGGGGGCTTCAGGAAACACTGAAGCTTTCTTT
- | TRBJ1-2 | - | TRBV9 | CASSVSVGGDGYTF | TGTGCCAGCAGCGTATCCGTGGGAGGGGATGGCTACACCTTC
TRBD1 | TRBJ1-2 | - | TRBV7-8 | CASSSGTGDWYGYTF | TGTGCCAGCAGCTCCGGGACAGGGGATTGGTATGGCTACACCTTC
TRBD2 | TRBJ2-3 | once | TRBV5-4 | CASSLGGGVSTDTQYF | TGTGCCAGCAGCTTGGGGGGGGGAGTCAGCACAGATACGCAGTATTTT
- | TRBJ1-2 | - | TRBV29-1 | CITGLGRGDGYTF | TGCATCACAGGCCTGGGAAGGGGCGATGGCTACACCTTC
TRBD1 | TRBJ1-4 | - | TRBV19 | CASSTGTGGEKLFF | TGTGCCAGTAGTACCGGGACAGGGGGGGAAAAACTGTTTTTT
TRBD1 | TRBJ2-3 | - | TRBV2 | CASQGGQGNTDTQYF | TGTGCCAGCCAGGGGGGACAGGGGAACACAGATACGCAGTATTTT
TRBD2 | TRBJ2-5 | - | TRBV7-7 | CASSLEGAGGPKTQYF | TGTGCTAGCAGCTTAGAAGGGGCGGGGGGCCCCAAGACCCAGTACTTC
- | TRBJ1-4 | - | TRBV5-1 | CASSEATSEKLFF | TGCGCCAGCAGCGAGGCGACAAGTGAAAAACTGTTTTTT
- | TRBJ2-2 | - | TRBV5-1 | CASNSGWIINTGELFF | TGCGCCAGCAATTCGGGATGGATAATTAACACCGGGGAGCTGTTTTTT
TRBD2 | TRBJ2-1 | - | TRBV19 | CASSIQRGALGNEQFF | TGTGCCAGTAGTATTCAGCGGGGGGCTCTGGGCAATGAGCAGTTCTTC
- | TRBJ1-3 | - | TRBV7-8 | CASSPGGWTGNTIYF | TGTGCCAGCAGCCCCGGAGGGTGGACTGGAAACACCATATATTTT
- | TRBJ1-1 | - | TRBV30 | CAWTTGTHQNTEAFF | TGTGCCTGGACCACGGGGACACACCAGAACACTGAAGCTTTCTTT
- | TRBJ1-2 | - | TRBV7-8 | CASSLAPQGTNYGYTF | TGTGCCAGCAGCTTAGCTCCACAGGGAACCAACTATGGCTACACCTTC
TRBD1 | TRBJ2-7 | - | TRBV12-5 | CASGFQAGDRAGEQYF | TGTGCTAGTGGTTTCCAGGCCGGAGACAGGGCGGGCGAGCAGTACTTC
- | TRBJ1-6 | - | TRBV19 | CASSIAENNSPLHF | TGTGCCAGTAGTATAGCAGAGAATAATTCACCCCTCCACTTT
TRBD1 | TRBJ1-2 | once | TRBV5-5 | CASSPDGQGYGYTF | TGTGCCAGCAGCCCCGACGGACAGGGCTATGGCTACACCTTC
TRBD1 | TRBJ1-4 | - | TRBV6-5 | CASSYLRQGTNEKLFF | TGTGCCAGCAGTTACCTTCGACAGGGAACAAATGAAAAACTGTTTTTT
- | TRBJ1-3 | - | TRBV25-1 | CASSSGRSSGNTIYF | TGTGCCAGCAGCTCAGGGAGGAGCTCTGGAAACACCATATATTTT
TRBD1 | TRBJ1-1 | - | TRBV6-6 | CASSSDRGGTEAFF | TGTGCCAGCAGTTCGGACAGGGGCGGCACTGAAGCTTTCTTT
- | TRBJ2-7 | - | TRBV7-9 | CASSPVGVHEQYF | TGTGCCAGCAGCCCAGTAGGGGTCCACGAGCAGTACTTC
- | TRBJ1-3 | once | TRBV28 | CASSLRGLTNSGNTIYF | TGTGCCAGCAGTTTAAGGGGCCTCACCAACTCTGGAAACACCATATATTTT
- | TRBJ1-1 | - | TRBV5-6 | CASSLKGWPEAFF | TGTGCCAGCAGCTTGAAAGGTTGGCCTGAAGCTTTCTTT
TRBD1 | TRBJ2-1 | - | TRBV15 | CATSSRAGGSYNEQFF | TGTGCCACCAGCAGCCGCGCAGGGGGCTCCTACAATGAGCAGTTCTTC
- | TRBJ2-7 | - | TRBV29-1 | CSVSPGSSRSEQYF | TGCAGCGTTTCACCGGGATCCTCTAGGTCCGAGCAGTACTTC
- | TRBJ2-3 | - | TRBV9 | CASSETPSVTDTQYF | TGTGCCAGCAGCGAGACACCCAGTGTCACAGATACGCAGTATTTT
- | TRBJ1-2 | - | TRBV7-3 | CASSISQSYGYTF | TGTGCCAGCAGCATATCACAGAGCTATGGCTACACCTTC
- | TRBJ1-3 | - | TRBV9 | CASSLGISGNTIYF | TGTGCCAGCAGCTTGGGAATCTCTGGAAACACCATATATTTT